This T cell receptor beta chain was observed in a study of beta chain features in type 1 diabetes. Expressed TCRB transcripts were sequenced after all isolated RNA was converted to cDNA. The data were produced by immunoSEQ multiplex PCR, yet TCRdb's version contains in-frame clones alone and is incomplete. In the table there are 300,000 to 400,000 clones, 9.5% to 11% of which are singletons. Study-level results: Naive, central memory and regulatory TCRB repertoires appeared more similar among patients than healthy donors. Shorter TCRB CDR3s, moderately but significantly so, marked every one of the four CD4+ subsets in Type 1 diabetes patients.

Every single donor gave one heparinised blood draw, and these averaged about 110 mL. Only a few counts were recorded for this clone. What it binds is unknown. This sequence originates from a woman under 40 in good health. Sequenced input: naive CD4+ T cells from blood.

Written as DNA, the CDR3 is TGTGCCAGCAGCAACAGGGGGGGGAAGACCCAGTACTTC. Translating gives CASSNRGGKTQYF. The rearrangement links TRBV7-9 to TRBJ2-5; possibly TRBD1 for D (8 bases). The CDR3 covers 13 residues. Germline loops: CDR1 SEHNR, CDR2 FQNEAQ (reference sequence). V dropped 5 bases and J dropped 6 bases, with 13 bases sitting between them.